This T cell receptor (beta chain) was obtained from a study of cytomegalovirus exposure and HLA in healthy donors. Turning to the study itself: An earlier analysis identified 120 million or so unique TCR beta sequences in approximately 170 million T cells.

General study findings and limits: In a later analysis, several top co-occurrence clusters appeared linked to parvovirus B19, influenza, CMV and Epstein-Barr virus. HLA allele associations emerged for 15,000 to 20,000 TCR beta sequences in a later analysis, at 0.05 false discovery rate. In a later analysis, V- and J-gene trimming of beta chains associated with a DCLRE1C missense variant, replicated independently.

The PCR had 60 Vbeta and 13 Jbeta primers. The protocol was immunoSEQ multiplex PCR, while the TCRdb copy is restricted to in-frame clones and leaves out a portion. The repertoire has some 180,000 clones, more than 9.5% of them found once; the top ten carry about 7.8%. CDR1 and CDR2 from the germline V gene are SGHAT and FQNNGV. This CDR3 has 16 residues. Unmatched junction bases numbered 4, after V lost 4 bases and J lost 5 bases. The table lists this clone with a few counts. The antigen remains undetermined. V usage is TRBV11-2 and J usage is TRBJ2-3; 15 bases map to TRBD2. The specimen was PBMCs. The TCR was taken from a man aged 45 to 65 in good health and CMV-seropositive. For the CDR3, the DNA is TGTGCCAGCAGCTCAGGGACTAGCGGGGGGATAGATACGCAGTATTTT. As protein: CASSSGTSGGIDTQYF.